A selection of T cell receptor beta chains follows, all from one sample in a study of OX40 agonist ivuxolimab in advanced cancers. Generated by immunoSEQ multiplex PCR, the TCRdb table keeps only in-frame clones and is missing some. The sample holds fewer than 85,000 clones; approximately 80% are singletons and the top ten take over 6%. The starting material was CD4+ or CD8+ T cells sorted from blood, obtained in a trial of the OX40 agonist ivuxolimab. The receptors come from an adult with an advanced solid tumor such as melanoma, head and neck, liver or kidney cancer. The CDR3 runs from the conserved cysteine through the conserved F or W. D genes are given only for firm matches. Clone size is not always given. Where it is, it says once, few, many or a class for expanded clones.

>-|-|TRBJ1-6|TRBV6-5
CASRFDSYNSPLHF
TGTGCCAGCAGGTTCGACTCCTATAATTCACCCCTCCACTTT
>-|-|TRBJ1-1|TRBV7-2
CASSLRGRRVSEAFF
TGTGCCAGCAGCTTAAGGGGGAGGAGGGTGTCTGAAGCTTTCTTT
>medium-sized|TRBD1|TRBJ1-5|TRBV27
CASSLSRTGNQPQHF
TGTGCCAGCAGTTTAAGTCGGACAGGGAATCAGCCCCAGCATTTT
>-|TRBD1|TRBJ1-1|TRBV11-2
CASSSGQGNSEAFF
TGTGCCAGCAGCTCCGGACAGGGGAACTCTGAAGCTTTCTTT
>-|-|TRBJ2-3|TRBV7-2
CASSLGIGTDTQYF
TGTGCCAGCAGCTTAGGGATAGGCACAGATACGCAGTATTTT
>once|-|TRBJ2-1|TRBV7-6
CASSLAYSGYEQFF
TGTGCCAGCAGCTTAGCCTACTCGGGTTATGAGCAGTTCTTC
>-|TRBD2|TRBJ2-7|TRBV18
CASSESSGRIYEQYF
TGTGCCAGCTCTGAGAGTAGCGGGAGGATCTACGAGCAGTACTTC
>-|-|TRBJ2-1|TRBV11-2
CASSLLERVRSYNEQFF
TGTGCCAGCAGCCTCCTCGAGCGGGTCCGCTCCTACAATGAGCAGTTCTTC
>-|-|TRBJ1-1|TRBV15
CATSTLGGVPEAFF
TGTGCCACCAGCACCCTCGGGGGGGTCCCTGAAGCTTTCTTT
>many|TRBD1|TRBJ1-2|TRBV15
CATSIRTGIENYGYTF
TGTGCCACCAGCATCCGGACAGGGATCGAAAACTATGGCTACACCTTC
>-|TRBD1|TRBJ2-7|TRBV4-1
CASSHGQGATYEQYF
TGCGCCAGCAGTCACGGACAGGGGGCGACGTACGAGCAGTACTTC
>many|-|TRBJ2-7|TRBV10-3
CAISESGQGSYEQYF
TGTGCCATCAGTGAGTCTGGGCAGGGATCCTACGAGCAGTACTTC
>-|-|TRBJ2-1|TRBV5-1
CASSLGGGYRGEQFF
TGCGCCAGCAGCTTGGGTGGGGGGTATCGTGGTGAGCAGTTCTTC
>-|TRBD2|TRBJ2-1|TRBV9
CASSVGLAVHEQFF
TGTGCCAGCAGCGTAGGACTAGCTGTCCATGAGCAGTTCTTC
>few|-|TRBJ2-1|TRBV5-6
CASSLGILATVYNEQFF
TGTGCCAGCAGCTTGGGTATCCTAGCGACCGTATACAATGAGCAGTTCTTC
>once|-|TRBJ2-7|TRBV11-2
CASSLDWYGEQYF
TGTGCCAGCAGCTTAGATTGGTACGGCGAGCAGTACTTC
>-|-|TRBJ1-1|TRBV19
CASTPPVLNTEAFF
TGTGCCAGTACCCCCCCCGTGCTGAACACTGAAGCTTTCTTT
>-|TRBD1|TRBJ2-2|TRBV2
CASSRDRGTGELFF
TGTGCCAGCAGCCGGGACAGGGGGACCGGGGAGCTGTTTTTT
>-|-|TRBJ1-1|TRBV10-3
CAISKTRGEDATEAFF
TGTGCCATCAGCAAGACCCGGGGAGAGGATGCCACTGAAGCTTTCTTT
>-|-|TRBJ1-5|TRBV5-1
CASSLGTDSIGGNQPQHF
TGCGCCAGCAGCTTGGGGACAGATAGTATTGGGGGCAATCAGCCCCAGCATTTT
>-|-|TRBJ2-3|TRBV6-6
CASMGATDTQYF
TGTGCCAGCATGGGGGCCACAGATACGCAGTATTTT
>-|-|TRBJ1-2|TRBV30
CAWSRGNYGYTF
TGTGCCTGGAGTAGAGGGAACTATGGCTACACCTTC
>-|TRBD1|TRBJ2-3|TRBV9
CASSGEGRTGKLVGTDTQYF
TGTGCCAGCAGCGGGGAAGGGAGGACAGGGAAGTTAGTAGGCACAGATACGCAGTATTTT
>-|-|TRBJ1-1|TRBV7-6
CASSLGGVAGSEAFF
TGTGCCAGCAGCTTAGGCGGAGTAGCGGGATCTGAAGCTTTCTTT
>few|TRBD2|TRBJ2-5|TRBV7-2
CASSLAPSGGYETQYF
TGTGCCAGCAGCTTAGCGCCGAGCGGGGGGTATGAGACCCAGTACTTC
>-|TRBD1|TRBJ1-2|TRBV7-4
CASSLDAGTGPYYGYTF
TGTGCCAGCAGCTTAGACGCCGGGACAGGGCCCTACTATGGCTACACCTTC
>-|-|TRBJ2-1|TRBV5-4
CASRSVLRHEQFF
TGTGCCAGCAGAAGCGTCTTACGGCATGAGCAGTTCTTC